The rows below give T cell receptor beta chains drawn from one sample of a study of blood T cell repertoires in COVID-19. Sequencing was performed with immunoSEQ multiplex PCR; in TCRdb, only in-frame clones are kept and a portion is missing. Here the sample spans about 160,000 clones, about 86% being singletons. Sequences were obtained from peripheral blood. All receptors derive from a woman in her sixties or seventies with COVID-19, enrolled during active disease. Each CDR3 is given with its conserved first and last residue. The D gene is left open where the match is weak. Clone size is given for some rows only: seen once, a few or many times, or a class if the clone is expanded.

CDR3nt: TGTGCCAGCAGTTTCCGTTTCAGCGCGCCCGAGTTGGATGAGCAGTTCTTC
CDR3aa: CASSFRFSAPELDEQFF
d_gene: NA
j_gene: TRBJ2-1
abundance: NA
v_gene: TRBV28

CDR3nt: TGTGCCAGCAGCCCACCTAGTAGCAATCAGCCCCAGCATTTT
CDR3aa: CASSPPSSNQPQHF
d_gene: NA
j_gene: TRBJ1-5
abundance: NA
v_gene: TRBV28

CDR3nt: TGTGCCAGCAGCTTAGGGGCGGGGGCCAATCAGCCCCAGCATTTT
CDR3aa: CASSLGAGANQPQHF
d_gene: NA
j_gene: TRBJ1-5
abundance: few
v_gene: TRBV7-9

CDR3nt: TGTGCCAGTAGTATATCAGGCGGGGAACTGTTTTTT
CDR3aa: CASSISGGELFF
d_gene: NA
j_gene: TRBJ1-4
abundance: few
v_gene: TRBV19

CDR3nt: TGTGCCAGCACCAAATATAATTCACCCCTCCACTTT
CDR3aa: CASTKYNSPLHF
d_gene: NA
j_gene: TRBJ1-6
abundance: NA
v_gene: TRBV28

CDR3nt: TGTGCCAGCAGCCGAGGACAGGGGGCGGATGAGCAGTTCTTC
CDR3aa: CASSRGQGADEQFF
d_gene: TRBD1
j_gene: TRBJ2-1
abundance: NA
v_gene: TRBV3-1/TRBV3-2

CDR3nt: TGCAGCGTCGCGGGACAGGGGCTTCAATCTGGAAACACCATATATTTT
CDR3aa: CSVAGQGLQSGNTIYF
d_gene: TRBD1
j_gene: TRBJ1-3
abundance: NA
v_gene: TRBV29-1

CDR3nt: TGTGCCAGCCGCCCAGGACAGGGCCACTATGGCTACACCTTC
CDR3aa: CASRPGQGHYGYTF
d_gene: TRBD1
j_gene: TRBJ1-2
abundance: NA
v_gene: TRBV18

CDR3nt: TGTGCCAGCAGCCGCGGGGGGCCCATCTACAATGAGCAGTTCTTC
CDR3aa: CASSRGGPIYNEQFF
d_gene: TRBD2
j_gene: TRBJ2-1
abundance: NA
v_gene: TRBV3-1/TRBV3-2

CDR3nt: TGTGCCAGCAGTTTTCGACTAGCGGGGGGCCCGAGAGATACGCAGTATTTT
CDR3aa: CASSFRLAGGPRDTQYF
d_gene: TRBD2
j_gene: TRBJ2-3
abundance: few
v_gene: TRBV27

CDR3nt: TGCGCCAGCAGCCCCCCCGGGAATGAGCAGTTCTTC
CDR3aa: CASSPPGNEQFF
d_gene: NA
j_gene: TRBJ2-1
abundance: NA
v_gene: TRBV5-1